This is a list of T cell receptor beta chains from one sample in a study of cytomegalovirus exposure and HLA in healthy donors. TCRdb's copy holds only in-frame clones and misses some; the assay was immunoSEQ multiplex PCR. The top ten clones hold around 2.1% of a sample with around 180,000 clones, about 81% of them seen once. The sample taken for sequencing was PBMCs. These receptors originate from a young woman in good health and CMV-seropositive. The CDR3 runs from the conserved cysteine through the conserved F or W. D genes are given only for firm matches. Size tells how often a clone was seen (once, few, many) or the class of an expanded clone, and some rows leave it out.

clone_size,v_call,cdr3_length,j_call,d_call,cdr3_nt,cdr3_aa
NA,TRBV11-2,14,TRBJ2-5,NA,TGTGCCAGCAGCTTAGGAGCGAGGGCAGAGACCCAGTACTTC,CASSLGARAETQYF
NA,TRBV29-1,13,TRBJ1-6,NA,TGCAGCGTTGGTCAGGGAGGGAATTCACCCCTCCACTTT,CSVGQGGNSPLHF
NA,TRBV4-1,15,TRBJ1-1,TRBD1,TGCGCCAGCAGCCAAGAACAGGGGAGGAGGACTGAAGCTTTCTTT,CASSQEQGRRTEAFF
NA,TRBV6-5,13,TRBJ1-1,NA,TGTGCCAGCATCCAACAGGGTACCACTGAAGCTTTCTTT,CASIQQGTTEAFF
NA,TRBV7-2,15,TRBJ2-1,NA,TGTGCCAGCAGCTTAGCGGGAGCGGTCTACAATGAGCAGTTCTTC,CASSLAGAVYNEQFF
NA,TRBV12-5,15,TRBJ2-7,TRBD2,TGTGCTAGTGGTCCCGGGACTAGCTCGTCCTACGAGCAGTACTTC,CASGPGTSSSYEQYF
NA,TRBV2,16,TRBJ2-7,TRBD2,TGTGCCAGCAGTGAAGCTTCCGGGCGGGGGGCCCACGAGCAGTACTTC,CASSEASGRGAHEQYF
NA,TRBV6-4,14,TRBJ2-3,NA,TGTGCCAGCAGTGAAGGAGGAGGCACAGATACGCAGTATTTT,CASSEGGGTDTQYF
NA,TRBV6-5,14,TRBJ2-3,NA,TGTGCCAGCAGTTACTCCAGCGGGTTGGATACGCAGTATTTT,CASSYSSGLDTQYF
NA,TRBV30,14,TRBJ2-2,NA,TGTGCCTGGAGTGTAGAGTCCGACACCGGGGAGCTGTTTTTT,CAWSVESDTGELFF
NA,TRBV4-1,17,TRBJ2-3,NA,TGCGCCAGCAGCCAAGATGGGACGGGGACTCTCGCCAGTACGCAGTATTTT,CASSQDGTGTLASTQYF
NA,TRBV5-1,14,TRBJ2-1,NA,TGCGCCAGTAGTACAGGAAGTCCTACAAATGAGCAGTTCTTC,CASSTGSPTNEQFF
NA,TRBV5-1,18,TRBJ2-1,TRBD2,TGCGCCAGCAGCTTAGCCGGGACTAGCGGGGGGGCCTTAAATGAGCAGTTCTTC,CASSLAGTSGGALNEQFF
NA,TRBV2,15,TRBJ1-4,NA,TGTGCCAGCAGCCCCCAGGGGACCCGAGGGGAAAAACTGTTTTTT,CASSPQGTRGEKLFF
NA,TRBV13,15,TRBJ2-4,TRBD2,TGTGCCAGCAGCTTAGGACAGAGGGAGGGAAACATTCAGTACTTC,CASSLGQREGNIQYF
NA,TRBV19,17,TRBJ1-1,TRBD1,TGTGCCAGTAGTACCATTGACAGGGAAGGGATGAACACTGAAGCTTTCTTT,CASSTIDREGMNTEAFF
few,TRBV7-2,17,TRBJ2-1,NA,TGTGCCAGCAGCTTAGCCTCTGGGGATAGCGCGATCAATGAGCAGTTCTTC,CASSLASGDSAINEQFF
NA,TRBV4-2,16,TRBJ2-1,TRBD2,TGTGCCAGCAGCCAAGATCTGACGGGAGGGGACAATGAGCAGTTCTTC,CASSQDLTGGDNEQFF
few,TRBV5-1,15,TRBJ1-5,TRBD1,TGCGCCAGCAGCTTGGCCGGACAGGGGGGACAGCCCCAGCATTTT,CASSLAGQGGQPQHF
NA,TRBV4-2,17,TRBJ2-3,TRBD2,TGTGCCAGCAGCCAAGTTGGGCTAGCGGAGATCACAGATACGCAGTATTTT,CASSQVGLAEITDTQYF
once,TRBV6-4,15,TRBJ2-1,NA,TGTGCCAGCAGTGACTCGGCAGGGAGGCGCAATGAGCAGTTCTTC,CASSDSAGRRNEQFF
NA,TRBV9,14,TRBJ1-3,NA,TGTGCCAGCAACGCCGGTGGTTATGGAAACACCATATATTTT,CASNAGGYGNTIYF
NA,TRBV5-5,17,TRBJ2-1,TRBD2,TGTGCCAGCAGCCATACTAGCGGGGGGGCCATCTTCAATGAGCAGTTCTTC,CASSHTSGGAIFNEQFF
NA,TRBV7-2,15,TRBJ1-1,TRBD1,TGTGCCAGCAGCCATAAAACAGGGGATAACACTGAAGCTTTCTTT,CASSHKTGDNTEAFF
NA,TRBV21-1,16,TRBJ2-1,NA,TGTGCCAGCAGCCGGTACGGACAGGACTCCTACAATGAGCAGTTCTTC,CASSRYGQDSYNEQFF
NA,TRBV19,17,TRBJ1-5,NA,TGTGCCAGTAGTCCCATCTTGACACGCGGGACCAATCAGCCCCAGCATTTT,CASSPILTRGTNQPQHF
NA,TRBV30,13,TRBJ1-2,NA,TGTGCCTGGAGTAAGGACAGCAACTATGGCTACACCTTC,CAWSKDSNYGYTF
once,TRBV5-4,16,TRBJ1-2,TRBD1,TGTGCCAGCAGCTGGGACAGCTCTGTTTCTAACTATGGCTACACCTTC,CASSWDSSVSNYGYTF